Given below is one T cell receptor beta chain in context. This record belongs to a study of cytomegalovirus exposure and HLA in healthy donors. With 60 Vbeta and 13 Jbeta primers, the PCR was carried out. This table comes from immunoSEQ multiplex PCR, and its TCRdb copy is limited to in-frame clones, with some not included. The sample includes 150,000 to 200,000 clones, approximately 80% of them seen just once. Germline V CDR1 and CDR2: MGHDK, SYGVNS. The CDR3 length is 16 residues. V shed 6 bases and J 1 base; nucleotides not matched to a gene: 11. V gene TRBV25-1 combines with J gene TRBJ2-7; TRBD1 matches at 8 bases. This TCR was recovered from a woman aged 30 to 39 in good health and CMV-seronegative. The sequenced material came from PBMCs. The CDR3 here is CASSPPTGDRSYEQYF. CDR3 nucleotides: TGTGCCAGCAGCCCACCGACCGGGGACAGGTCCTACGAGCAGTACTTC.